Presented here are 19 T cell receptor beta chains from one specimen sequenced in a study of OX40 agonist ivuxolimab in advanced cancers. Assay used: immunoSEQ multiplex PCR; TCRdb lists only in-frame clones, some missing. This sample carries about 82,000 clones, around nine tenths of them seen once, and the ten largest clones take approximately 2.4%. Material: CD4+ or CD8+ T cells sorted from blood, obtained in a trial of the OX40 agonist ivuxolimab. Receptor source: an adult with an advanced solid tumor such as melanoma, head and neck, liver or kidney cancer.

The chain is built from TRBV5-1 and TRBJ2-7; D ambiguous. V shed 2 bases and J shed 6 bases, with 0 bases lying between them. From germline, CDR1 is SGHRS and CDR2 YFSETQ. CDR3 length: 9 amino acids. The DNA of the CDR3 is TGCGCCAGCAGCTTCGAGCAGTACTTC. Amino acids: CASSFEQYF.

CDR3 sequence reads: CASSSWGENSYEQYF. The CDR3 DNA reads as TGTGCCAGCAGCTCATGGGGGGAGAATTCCTACGAGCAGTACTTC. The rearrangement links TRBV28 to TRBJ2-7; D is perhaps TRBD2 (6 bases). Trimming stripped 6 bases from V and 1 base from J, with 16 bases between. The CDR3 extends over 15 amino acids. Germline V gene lookup returns CDR1 MDHEN and CDR2 SYDVKM.

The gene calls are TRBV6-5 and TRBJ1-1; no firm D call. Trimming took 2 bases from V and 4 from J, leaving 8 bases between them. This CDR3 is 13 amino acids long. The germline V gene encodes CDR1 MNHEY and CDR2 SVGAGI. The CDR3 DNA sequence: TGTGCCAGCAGTTACACCCAAGGCACTGAAGCTTTCTTT. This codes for CASSYTQGTEAFF.

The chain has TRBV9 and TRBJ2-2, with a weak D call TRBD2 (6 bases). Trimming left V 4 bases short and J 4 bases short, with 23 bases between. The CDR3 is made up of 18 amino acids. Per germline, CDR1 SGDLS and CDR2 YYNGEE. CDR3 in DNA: TGTGCCAGCAGCCACCAGGCGAAGACGGGGACTCGCACCGGGGAGCTGTTTTTT. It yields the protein CASSHQAKTGTRTGELFF.

This CDR3 is CASSVVPGGHYNEQFF. In DNA form, the CDR3 reads TGTGCCAGCAGCGTAGTGCCCGGGGGGCATTACAATGAGCAGTTCTTC. The chain uses TRBV9 and TRBJ2-1, with D possibly matching TRBD2 (7 bases). The CDR3 has 16 residues. From germline, CDR1 is SGDLS and CDR2 YYNGEE. V shed 0 bases and J shed 4 bases, with 14 bases lying between them.

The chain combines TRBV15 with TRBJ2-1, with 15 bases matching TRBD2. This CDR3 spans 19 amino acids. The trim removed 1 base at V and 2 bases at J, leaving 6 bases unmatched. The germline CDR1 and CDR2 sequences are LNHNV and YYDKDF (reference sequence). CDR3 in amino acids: CATSRGWGLAGGTYNEQFF. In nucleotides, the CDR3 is TGTGCCACCAGCAGAGGCTGGGGACTAGCGGGAGGAACCTACAATGAGCAGTTCTTC.

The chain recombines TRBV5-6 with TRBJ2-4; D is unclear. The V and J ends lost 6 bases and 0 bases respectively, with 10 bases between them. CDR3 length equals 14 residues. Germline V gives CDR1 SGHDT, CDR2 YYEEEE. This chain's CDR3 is CASTGISAKNIQYF. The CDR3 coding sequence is TGTGCCAGCACTGGTATATCAGCCAAAAACATTCAGTACTTC.

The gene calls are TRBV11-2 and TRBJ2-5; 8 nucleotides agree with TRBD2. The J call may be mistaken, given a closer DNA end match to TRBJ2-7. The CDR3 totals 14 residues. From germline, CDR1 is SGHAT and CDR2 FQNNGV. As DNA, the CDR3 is TGTGCCAGCAGCCCAGGGACTAGGGGCTACGAGCAGTACTTC. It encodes CASSPGTRGYEQYF.

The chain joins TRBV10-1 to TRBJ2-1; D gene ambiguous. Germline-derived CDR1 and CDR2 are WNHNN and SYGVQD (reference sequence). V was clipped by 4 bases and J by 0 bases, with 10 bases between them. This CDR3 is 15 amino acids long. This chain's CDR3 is CASSVGQSSYNEQFF. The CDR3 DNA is TGCGCCAGCAGTGTAGGGCAGAGCTCCTACAATGAGCAGTTCTTC.

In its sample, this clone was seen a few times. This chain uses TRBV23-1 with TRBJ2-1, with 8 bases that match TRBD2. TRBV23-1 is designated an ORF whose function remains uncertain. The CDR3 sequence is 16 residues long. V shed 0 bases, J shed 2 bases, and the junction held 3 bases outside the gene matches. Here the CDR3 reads CASSQSKREPYNEQFF. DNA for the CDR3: TGCGCCAGCAGTCAATCAAAGCGGGAGCCCTACAATGAGCAGTTCTTC.

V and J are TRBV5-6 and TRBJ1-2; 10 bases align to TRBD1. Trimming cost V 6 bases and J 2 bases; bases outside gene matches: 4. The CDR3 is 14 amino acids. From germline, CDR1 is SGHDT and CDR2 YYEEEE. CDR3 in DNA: TGTGCCAGCACCAGGGACAGGGGAAACTATGGCTACACCTTC. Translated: CASTRDRGNYGYTF.

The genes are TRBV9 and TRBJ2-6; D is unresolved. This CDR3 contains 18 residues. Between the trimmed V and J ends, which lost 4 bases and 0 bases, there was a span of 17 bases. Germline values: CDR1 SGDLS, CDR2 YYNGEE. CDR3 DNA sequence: TGTGCCAGCAGCCCCCACTCGACCCGGGCCTCTGGGGCCAACGTCCTGACTTTC. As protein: CASSPHSTRASGANVLTF.

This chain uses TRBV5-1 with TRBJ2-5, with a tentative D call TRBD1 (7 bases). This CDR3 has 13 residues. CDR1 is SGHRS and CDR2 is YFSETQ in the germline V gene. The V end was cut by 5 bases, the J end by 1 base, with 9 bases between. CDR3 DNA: TGCGCCAGCAGGCGGGACAGCCAAGAGACCCAGTACTTC. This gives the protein CASRRDSQETQYF.

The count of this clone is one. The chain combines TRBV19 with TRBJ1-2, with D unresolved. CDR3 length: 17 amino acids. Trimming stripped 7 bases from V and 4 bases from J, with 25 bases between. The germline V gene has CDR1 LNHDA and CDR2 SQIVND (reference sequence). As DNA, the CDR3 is TGTGCCAGTATGTTTTGGAGCCCTTCCACCGATAGCTATGGCTACACCTTC. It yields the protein CASMFWSPSTDSYGYTF.

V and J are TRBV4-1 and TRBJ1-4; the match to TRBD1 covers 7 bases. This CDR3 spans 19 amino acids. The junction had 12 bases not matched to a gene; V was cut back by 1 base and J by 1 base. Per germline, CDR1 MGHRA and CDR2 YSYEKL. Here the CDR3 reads CASSQVPPEQGITNEKLFF. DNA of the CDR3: TGCGCCAGCAGCCAAGTACCCCCGGAACAGGGGATAACTAATGAAAAACTGTTTTTT.

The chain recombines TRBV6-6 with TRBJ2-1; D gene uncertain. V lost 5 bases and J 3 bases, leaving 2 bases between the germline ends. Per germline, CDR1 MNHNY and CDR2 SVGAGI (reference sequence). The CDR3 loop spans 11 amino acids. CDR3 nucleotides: TGTGCCAGCAGTAACTACAATGAGCAGTTCTTC. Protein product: CASSNYNEQFF.

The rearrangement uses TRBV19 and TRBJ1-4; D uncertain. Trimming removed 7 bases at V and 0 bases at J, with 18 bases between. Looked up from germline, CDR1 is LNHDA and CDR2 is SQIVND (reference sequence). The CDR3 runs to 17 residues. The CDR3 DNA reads TGTGCCAGTACGCCGGGCCGAGGAAGAGCAACTAATGAAAAACTGTTTTTT. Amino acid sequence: CASTPGRGRATNEKLFF.

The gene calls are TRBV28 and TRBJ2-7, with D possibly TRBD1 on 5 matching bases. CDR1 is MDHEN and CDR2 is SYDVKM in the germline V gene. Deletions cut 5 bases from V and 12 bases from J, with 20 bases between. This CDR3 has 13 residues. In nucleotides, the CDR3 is TGTGCCAGCAGTCGGCAGGGTCTCGGCGTCTTGTACTTC. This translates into CASSRQGLGVLYF. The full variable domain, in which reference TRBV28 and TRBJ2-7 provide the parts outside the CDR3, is DVKVTQSSRYLVKRTGEKVFLECVQDMDHENMFWYRQDPGLGLRLIYFSYDVKMKEKGDIPEGYSVSREKKERFSLILESASTNQTSMYLCASSRQGLGVLYFGPGTRLTVT.

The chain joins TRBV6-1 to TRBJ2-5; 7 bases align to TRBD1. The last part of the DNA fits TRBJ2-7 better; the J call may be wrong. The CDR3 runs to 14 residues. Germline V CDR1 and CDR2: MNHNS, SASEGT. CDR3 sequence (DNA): TGTGCCAGCAGTGACTCAGGGGGCTCCTACGAGCAGTACTTC. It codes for CASSDSGGSYEQYF.